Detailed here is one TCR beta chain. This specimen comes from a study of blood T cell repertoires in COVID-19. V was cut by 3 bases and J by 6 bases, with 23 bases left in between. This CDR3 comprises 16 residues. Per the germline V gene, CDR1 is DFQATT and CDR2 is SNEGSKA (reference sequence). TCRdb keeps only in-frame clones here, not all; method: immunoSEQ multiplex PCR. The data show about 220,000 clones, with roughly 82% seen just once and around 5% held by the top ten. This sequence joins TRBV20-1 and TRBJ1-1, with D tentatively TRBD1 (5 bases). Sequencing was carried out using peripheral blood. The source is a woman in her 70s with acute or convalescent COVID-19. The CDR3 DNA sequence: TGCAGTGCTAGTAATACAATGACGGACGAACAGGCTGAAGCTTTCTTT. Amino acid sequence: CSASNTMTDEQAEAFF.